This TCR beta chain was captured by sequencing in a study of cytomegalovirus exposure and HLA in healthy donors. Use of 60 Vbeta and 13 Jbeta primers characterized the PCR. In the source study's methods: A follow-up analysis tallied around 76 million unique TCR beta chains, roughly 11 million shared. The table came from immunoSEQ multiplex PCR; TCRdb's copy has only in-frame clones and leaves some out. V, J and clone size derive from that table, while D and trimming were established from the DNA sequence. The data show roughly 170,000 clones, with approximately 80% seen just once and approximately 1.2% held by the top ten. Study outcomes and limitations: Across HLA loci, a later analysis found differing TCR association rates, with DRB1 most and HLA-C fewest. Of the V segments, some could not be distinguished, including TRBV6-2 and TRBV6-3, and were excluded.

There are 16 residues in the CDR3. Note on this clone: Its matching antigen is unknown.

The sample taken for sequencing was PBMCs. The rearrangement joins TRBV21-1 to TRBJ1-2; no check of the table's D call, TRBD1, against the DNA was made. TRBV21-1 is deemed a pseudogene. This TCR was recovered from a girl aged 2-10 years in good health and CMV-seropositive. DNA of the CDR3: TGTGCCACCCGAAAGGGGGCGCCGATGTTTATATATGGCTACACCTTC. Its translation is CATRKGAPMFIYGYTF.